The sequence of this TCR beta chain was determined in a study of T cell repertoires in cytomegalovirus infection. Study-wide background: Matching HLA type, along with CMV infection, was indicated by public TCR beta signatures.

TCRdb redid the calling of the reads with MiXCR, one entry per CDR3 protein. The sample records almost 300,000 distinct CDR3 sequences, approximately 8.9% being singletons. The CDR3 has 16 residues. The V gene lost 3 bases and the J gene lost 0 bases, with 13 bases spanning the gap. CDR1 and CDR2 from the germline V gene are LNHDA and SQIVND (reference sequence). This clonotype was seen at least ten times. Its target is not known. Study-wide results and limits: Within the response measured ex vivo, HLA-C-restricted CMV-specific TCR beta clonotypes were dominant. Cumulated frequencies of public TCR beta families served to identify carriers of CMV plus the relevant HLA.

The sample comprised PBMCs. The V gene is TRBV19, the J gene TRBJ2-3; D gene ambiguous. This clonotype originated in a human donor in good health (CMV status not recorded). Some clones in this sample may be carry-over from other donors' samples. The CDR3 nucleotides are TGTGCCAGTAGTATCTCAGGAGTCATAAGCACAGATACGCAGTATTTT. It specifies CASSISGVISTDTQYF.